The text below deals with one T cell receptor beta chain. This sample was taken from a study of T-cell reconstitution after alpha-beta-depleted transplantation in children. Preparation of the TCRbeta library involved a method that used unique molecular identifiers. One entry per CDR3 protein results from TCRdb running MiXCR on the PCR reads. The sample lists approximately 520,000 distinct CDR3 sequences, around a third occurring once. There are 15 residues in the CDR3. Germline V gives CDR1 SGHAT, CDR2 FQNNGV. J gave up 4 bases and V 4 bases, and 9 bases lay outside the gene matches. The material sequenced was PBMCs from the stem cell graft donor, taken from the stem cell graft. V gene TRBV11-2 combines with J gene TRBJ2-7; 8 bases agree with TRBD1. This receptor was identified in a human donor who donated a stem cell graft to a child with aplastic anemia. For the CDR3, the DNA is TGTGCCAGCAGCTACGACAGGGGCCATGGTTACGAGCAGTACGTC. Translated: CASSYDRGHGYEQYV.